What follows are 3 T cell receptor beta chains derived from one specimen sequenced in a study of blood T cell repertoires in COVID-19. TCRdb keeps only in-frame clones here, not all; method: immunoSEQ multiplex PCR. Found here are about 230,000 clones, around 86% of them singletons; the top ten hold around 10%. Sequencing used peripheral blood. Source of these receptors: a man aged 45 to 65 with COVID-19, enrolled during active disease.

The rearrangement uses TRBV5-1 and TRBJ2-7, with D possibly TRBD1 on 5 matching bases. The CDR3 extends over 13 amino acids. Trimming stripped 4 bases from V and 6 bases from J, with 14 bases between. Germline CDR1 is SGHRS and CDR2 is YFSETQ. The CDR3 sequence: CASSRDQTGEQYF. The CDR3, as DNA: TGCGCCAGCAGCCGTGACCAAACAGGCGAGCAGTACTTC. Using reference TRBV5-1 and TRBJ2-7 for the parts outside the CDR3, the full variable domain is KAGVTQTPRYLIKTRGQQVTLSCSPISGHRSVSWYQQTPGQGLQFLFEYFSETQRNKGNFPGRFSGRQFSNSRSEMNVSTLELGDSALYLCASSRDQTGEQYFGPGTRLTVT.

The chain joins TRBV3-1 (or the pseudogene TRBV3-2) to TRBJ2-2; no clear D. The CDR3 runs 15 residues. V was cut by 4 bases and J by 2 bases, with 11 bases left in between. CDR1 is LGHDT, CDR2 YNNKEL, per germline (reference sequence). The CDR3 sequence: CASSPQAPNTGELFF. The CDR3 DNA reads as TGTGCCAGCAGCCCCCAGGCGCCCAACACCGGGGAGCTGTTTTTT.

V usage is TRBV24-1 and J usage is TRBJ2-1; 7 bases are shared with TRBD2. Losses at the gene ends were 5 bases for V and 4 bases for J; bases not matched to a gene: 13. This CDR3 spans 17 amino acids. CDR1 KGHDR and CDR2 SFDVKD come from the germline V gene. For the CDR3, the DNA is TGTGCCACCAGTGGAGCGGCGGGAGTCAAAGAATACAATGAGCAGTTCTTC. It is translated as CATSGAAGVKEYNEQFF.